These 8 T cell receptor beta chains were all obtained from the same sample, sequenced in a study of low-dose radiotherapy and immunotherapy resistance in tumors (dated by TCRdb to between 2022 and 2023). TCRdb names Illumina HiSeq 2500 as the instrument used. First-strand cDNA was synthesized using Superscript III and a set of TRAV- and TRBV-specific primers, so that both TCRalpha and TCRbeta chains were covered. TCRs were amplified with Phusion for about 21 PCR cycles, with a constant-region primer paired with the adapter attached to the V primers. The raw public reads went through TCRdb reprocessing: fastp at Q25, MiXCR clone calling, in-frame beta chains kept. Duplicate CDR3 protein sequences are folded into a single record with the most common DNA and genes. The sample table contains tens of thousands of distinct CDR3 sequences; only one count was recorded for about a third of them. The top ten clonotypes cover about 3.7% of the sample.

Interpreted using the paper, the time point label stands for: before trial treatment. Here the sequenced sample was PBMCs, taken before treatment. The receptor set was obtained from a male donor with gallbladder cancer.

The V and J genes are TRBV4-3 and TRBJ2-2; D is unclear. V was cut by 1 base and J by 4 bases, with 4 bases left in between. This CDR3 is built from 13 residues. The germline V gene encodes CDR1 LGHNA and CDR2 YSLEER. The CDR3 coding sequence is TGCGCCAGCAGCCAAGCTGGCACCGGGGAGCTGTTTTTT. Protein product: CASSQAGTGELFF.

The rearrangement joins TRBV15 to TRBJ2-2; D is perhaps TRBD1 or TRBD2 (5 bases each). The CDR3 is 15 residues long. Germline V CDR1 and CDR2: LNHNV, YYDKDF (reference sequence). V was cut by 6 bases and J by 5 bases, with 16 bases left in between. This chain's CDR3 is CATRGHGEGTGELFF. In DNA, the CDR3 is TGTGCCACCAGAGGGCACGGTGAGGGGACCGGGGAGCTGTTTTTT.

As for this clonotype: This probably arose from a read error, given a far larger clone one base away. The chain uses TRBV10-1 and TRBJ2-1; D unclear. Germline CDR1 and CDR2: WNHNN and SYGVQD (reference sequence). The germline V and J ends were trimmed by 2 bases and 10 bases, with 18 bases remaining between them. The CDR3 consists of 15 residues. The CDR3 coding sequence is TGCGCCAGCAGTGAGACTAAGGGTGCCCGCTACGAGCAGTTCTTC. Translated, it gives CASSETKGARYEQFF.

This clonotype was recorded many times. This chain's CDR3 is CSARHNLGGTGGIYSNQPQHF. CDR3 in DNA: TGCAGTGCTAGACATAACCTCGGAGGGACAGGGGGGATCTATAGCAATCAGCCCCAGCATTTT. The V and J genes are TRBV20-1 and TRBJ1-5, with TRBD1 matching over 11 bases. The trim removed 2 bases at V and 0 bases at J, leaving 18 bases unmatched. This CDR3 has 21 amino acids. Germline CDR1 reads DFQATT; CDR2 reads SNEGSKA (reference sequence).

This clonotype was found a few times. A far larger clone is a single base away, which makes a read error likely. V and J are TRBV11-2 and TRBJ2-7; 7 bases align to TRBD2. With 2 bases clipped from V and 7 bases from J, the junction kept 14 bases outside the gene matches. The germline V gene encodes CDR1 SGHAT and CDR2 FQNNGV. This CDR3 contains 16 residues. The chain's CDR3 is CASSLNFGGSHNEQYF. In DNA form, the CDR3 reads TGTGCCAGCAGCTTAAACTTCGGGGGGTCTCACAATGAGCAGTACTTC.

This clonotype was found many times. This chain uses TRBV2 with TRBJ1-2; no definite D call. Germline V lookup: CDR1 SNHLY, CDR2 FYNNEI. The length of the CDR3 is 13 residues. V dropped 3 bases and J dropped 2 bases, with 7 bases sitting between them. CDR3 in DNA: TGTGCCAGCAGTGACTCCCTAAACTATGGCTACACCTTC. Protein product: CASSDSLNYGYTF.

This clonotype was seen just once. This chain uses TRBV6-4 with TRBJ2-1; 8 positions match TRBD2. The V gene end was trimmed by 8 bases and the J gene end by 6 bases; junction bases not matched to a gene: 9. There are 14 residues in the CDR3. CDR1 and CDR2 from the germline V gene are MRHNA and SNTAGT. The CDR3 bases are TGTGCCAGCGCGGCGGGGGGCCAGATCAATGAGCAGTTCTTC. It translates to CASAAGGQINEQFF.

The table lists this clonotype with many counts. This chain joins TRBV19 and TRBJ2-1; D unresolved. Trimming took off 4 bases at V and 4 bases at J, with 8 bases between the two ends. Looked up from germline, CDR1 is LNHDA and CDR2 is SQIVND (reference sequence). This CDR3 contains 13 residues. The CDR3 sequence is CASSTTSYNEQFF. CDR3 nucleotides: TGTGCCAGTAGTACTACAAGTTACAATGAGCAGTTCTTC.